This T cell receptor (beta chain) was sequenced during a study of cytomegalovirus exposure and HLA in healthy donors. Amplification used 60 Vbeta primers and 13 Jbeta primers. Here immunoSEQ multiplex PCR was the method, and the copy in TCRdb shows in-frame clones only, minus some. The table shows 94,000 or so clones, with 60% to 80% occurring only once. CDR3 length: 12 amino acids. Trimming took off 2 bases at V and 7 bases at J, with 8 bases between the two ends. Germline V gives CDR1 MNHNS, CDR2 SASEGT. This receptor was obtained from a man aged 60 to 75 in good health and CMV-seronegative. V and J are TRBV6-1 and TRBJ2-5; D is perhaps TRBD2 (5 bases). Source material: PBMCs. The CDR3 coding sequence is TGTGCCAGCAGTGAAAACGCGGGGACCCAGTACTTC. As protein: CASSENAGTQYF.